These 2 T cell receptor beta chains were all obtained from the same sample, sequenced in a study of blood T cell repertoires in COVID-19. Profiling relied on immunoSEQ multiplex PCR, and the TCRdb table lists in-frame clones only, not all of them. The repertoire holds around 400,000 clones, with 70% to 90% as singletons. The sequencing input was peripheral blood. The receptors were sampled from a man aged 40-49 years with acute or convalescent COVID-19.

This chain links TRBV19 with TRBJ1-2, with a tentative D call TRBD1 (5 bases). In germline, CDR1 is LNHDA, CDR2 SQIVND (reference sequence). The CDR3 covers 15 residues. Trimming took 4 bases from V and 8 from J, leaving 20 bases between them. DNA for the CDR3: TGTGCCAGTAGTACCCTCCGTGTGGGGGGGAGAGGCTACACCTTC. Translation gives CASSTLRVGGRGYTF.

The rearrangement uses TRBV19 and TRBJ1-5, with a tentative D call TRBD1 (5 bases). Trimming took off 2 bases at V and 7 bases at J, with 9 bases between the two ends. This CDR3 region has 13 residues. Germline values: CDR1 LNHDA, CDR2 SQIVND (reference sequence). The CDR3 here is CASSISGAQPQHF. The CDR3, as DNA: TGTGCCAGTAGTATAAGTGGGGCACAGCCCCAGCATTTT. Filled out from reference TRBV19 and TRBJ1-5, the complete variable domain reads DGGITQSPKYLFRKEGQNVTLSCEQNLNHDAMYWYRQDPGQGLRLIYYSQIVNDFQKGDIAEGYSVSREKKESFPLTVTSAQKNPTAFYLCASSISGAQPQHFGDGTRLSIL.